A selection of T cell receptor beta chains follows, all from one sample in a study of shared clonotypes between healthy human individuals. Some clones are missing from TCRdb's copy, which holds only in-frame ones; the method was immunoSEQ multiplex PCR. The data contain a few million clones, 92% of them singletons. The sequencing input was naive CD4+ T cells from PBMCs. These receptor sequences come from a man between 18 and 29 years old in good health. Some clones in this sample may be carry-over from other donors' samples. Both conserved end residues are part of each CDR3. The D gene is left open where the match is weak.

V gene: TRBV7-2
CDR3 length: 14
D gene: NA
CDR3 protein: CASSPYGGEETQYF

V gene: TRBV5-1
CDR3 length: 14
D gene: NA
CDR3 protein: CASRSDTGTGELFF

V gene: TRBV19
CDR3 length: 15
D gene: TRBD1
CDR3 protein: CASSTYRGDADGYTF

V gene: TRBV7-2
CDR3 length: 15
D gene: TRBD1
CDR3 protein: CASSLSSGGYETQYF

V gene: TRBV6-6
CDR3 length: 15
D gene: TRBD1
CDR3 protein: CASSYSDRGPYEQYF

V gene: TRBV5-1
CDR3 length: 14
D gene: NA
CDR3 protein: CASSSSSDGPKLFF

V gene: TRBV5-1
CDR3 length: 13
D gene: NA
CDR3 protein: CASSLAPQETQYF

V gene: TRBV5-1
CDR3 length: 16
D gene: TRBD2
CDR3 protein: CASSLLAGVSYNEQFF

V gene: TRBV6-4
CDR3 length: 14
D gene: NA
CDR3 protein: CASSAGVGTDTQYF

V gene: TRBV30
CDR3 length: 13
D gene: NA
CDR3 protein: CAWIVSGANVLTF

V gene: TRBV18
CDR3 length: 15
D gene: NA
CDR3 protein: CASSPPETLGNIQYF

V gene: TRBV28
CDR3 length: 16
D gene: NA
CDR3 protein: CASSLTSGAGGHEQYF

V gene: TRBV6-5
CDR3 length: 13
D gene: NA
CDR3 protein: CASSPLHNSPLHF

V gene: TRBV10-2
CDR3 length: 18
D gene: TRBD2
CDR3 protein: CASSELLSAGALTDTQYF

V gene: TRBV6-1
CDR3 length: 14
D gene: NA
CDR3 protein: CASSRQTSNYGYTF

V gene: TRBV5-1
CDR3 length: 15
D gene: NA
CDR3 protein: CASSPPGTVPYEQYF

V gene: TRBV14
CDR3 length: 16
D gene: NA
CDR3 protein: CASSQVQAGGNQPQHF

V gene: TRBV6-1
CDR3 length: 14
D gene: TRBD1
CDR3 protein: CASSVIRTGDGYTF

V gene: TRBV7-6
CDR3 length: 15
D gene: NA
CDR3 protein: CASSSHTLGGETQYF

V gene: TRBV5-6
CDR3 length: 12
D gene: NA
CDR3 protein: CASSFRVAEAFF

V gene: TRBV9
CDR3 length: 15
D gene: TRBD2
CDR3 protein: CASSVAGGRADTQYF

V gene: TRBV9
CDR3 length: 15
D gene: TRBD1
CDR3 protein: CASSVTGDAADTQYF

V gene: TRBV7-9
CDR3 length: 16
D gene: TRBD2
CDR3 protein: CASSHITSGRANEQFF

V gene: TRBV7-7
CDR3 length: 13
D gene: NA
CDR3 protein: CASSREAVETQYF

V gene: TRBV27
CDR3 length: 15
D gene: NA
CDR3 protein: CASSLGLAATDTQYF

V gene: TRBV19
CDR3 length: 15
D gene: TRBD2
CDR3 protein: CASSPGTSVSETQYF

V gene: TRBV29-1
CDR3 length: 14
D gene: TRBD2
CDR3 protein: CSVDTGAGGDTQYF

V gene: TRBV19
CDR3 length: 16
D gene: NA
CDR3 protein: CASSIGVGAQNHEQFF

V gene: TRBV1
CDR3 length: 20
D gene: NA
CDR3 protein: CTSSQKPSGRRSRNTGELFF

V gene: TRBV19
CDR3 length: 14
D gene: TRBD1
CDR3 protein: CASSRDRGPTEAFF

V gene: TRBV6-6
CDR3 length: 15
D gene: TRBD1
CDR3 protein: CASNVNQGGNTEAFF

V gene: TRBV30
CDR3 length: 13
D gene: NA
CDR3 protein: CAWRAAGQYEQYF

V gene: TRBV27
CDR3 length: 15
D gene: NA
CDR3 protein: CASRFLRGAEDTQYF

V gene: TRBV28
CDR3 length: 12
D gene: NA
CDR3 protein: CASTNGGGKAFF

V gene: TRBV7-8
CDR3 length: 14
D gene: TRBD2
CDR3 protein: CASSLAGATGELFF

V gene: TRBV18
CDR3 length: 14
D gene: TRBD1
CDR3 protein: CASSPLQGNQPQHF

V gene: TRBV5-6
CDR3 length: 14
D gene: NA
CDR3 protein: CASSSRGSGNTIYF

V gene: TRBV6-1
CDR3 length: 14
D gene: NA
CDR3 protein: CASSEKGGTYGYTF

V gene: TRBV30
CDR3 length: 14
D gene: TRBD1
CDR3 protein: CAWSEDRGTDTQYF

V gene: TRBV30
CDR3 length: 15
D gene: NA
CDR3 protein: CACRAFDGACRPQHF

V gene: TRBV7-2
CDR3 length: 15
D gene: TRBD2
CDR3 protein: CASSPPGGNTGELFF

V gene: TRBV4-2
CDR3 length: 12
D gene: NA
CDR3 protein: CASRQRDTEAFF

V gene: TRBV25-1
CDR3 length: 15
D gene: TRBD1
CDR3 protein: CASSEPTGAQETQYF

V gene: TRBV5-1
CDR3 length: 14
D gene: TRBD2
CDR3 protein: CASSLSGSSYEQYF

V gene: TRBV5-1
CDR3 length: 15
D gene: NA
CDR3 protein: CASSYRVRTGNTIYF

V gene: TRBV2
CDR3 length: 16
D gene: NA
CDR3 protein: CASSEQDSYSNQPQHF

V gene: TRBV29-1
CDR3 length: 12
D gene: TRBD1
CDR3 protein: CSVETGGVGYTF

V gene: TRBV10-3
CDR3 length: 15
D gene: TRBD1
CDR3 protein: CAISAHRGSGNTIYF